The 5 T cell receptor beta chains below come from one sample, sequenced in a study of T-cell reconstitution after alpha-beta-depleted transplantation in children. Preparation of the TCRbeta library was carried out with unique molecular identifiers. TCRdb fed the PCR reads into MiXCR, producing one record per CDR3 protein. The top ten clones hold 2% of a sample with around 440,000 distinct CDR3 sequences, roughly a tenth of them seen once. Sample: PBMCs, taken before TCRalphabeta/CD19-depleted stem cell transplant. These receptors were obtained from a child aged 2 to 15 with inherited bone marrow failure, due to receive a stem cell transplant.

There are many counts of this clonotype. This chain joins TRBV4-3 and TRBJ2-5, with 7 bases matching TRBD2. V dropped 4 bases and J dropped 0; count of bases not matched to a gene: 5. The germline CDR1 and CDR2 sequences are LGHNA and YSLEER. The CDR3 is 15 amino acids. CDR3 sequence: CASSPSGADQETQYF. The CDR3 coding sequence is TGCGCCAGCAGCCCGAGCGGGGCGGACCAAGAGACCCAGTACTTC.

With regard to this clonotype: A much bigger clone sits one base away, suggesting this may be a read error. This chain joins TRBV5-1 and TRBJ1-1; D not certain. This CDR3 has 15 residues. The germline V gene has CDR1 SGHRS and CDR2 YFSETQ. V shed 4 bases and J shed 4 bases, with 17 bases lying between them. The CDR3 loop is CASSPTRVRITEAFF. CDR3 bases: TGCGCCAGCAGCCCGACACGGGTGAGAATCACTGAAGCTTTCTTT.

This clonotype was seen a handful of times. The chain links TRBV19 to TRBJ1-1, with D possibly matching TRBD1 (6 bases). The CDR3 loop spans 13 amino acids. CDR1 and CDR2 (germline): LNHDA, SQIVND (reference sequence). Between the trimmed V and J ends, which lost 6 bases and 1 base, there was a span of 9 bases. In DNA, the CDR3 is TGTGCCAGTAGAGACAGGCCGAACACTGAAGCTTTCTTT. Its translation is CASRDRPNTEAFF.

This clonotype was seen ten or more times. The genes are TRBV12-3 or TRBV12-4 and TRBJ2-7; 8 bases map to TRBD2. The junction had 4 bases not matched to a gene; V was cut back by 4 bases and J by 5 bases. The CDR3 extends over 13 amino acids. CDR3 loop: CASSSPRGDEQYF. As DNA, the CDR3 is TGTGCCAGCAGTTCCCCGCGGGGGGACGAGCAGTACTTC.

This clonotype was observed many times. V is TRBV29-1 and J is TRBJ2-1; 8 nucleotides line up with TRBD2. The CDR3 extends over 14 amino acids. The germline CDR1 and CDR2 sequences are SQVTM and ANQGSEA. V lost 4 bases, J lost 2 bases, and 4 bases stayed unmatched. The CDR3: CSVGSGSPYNEQFF. The CDR3 bases are TGCAGCGTTGGGAGCGGGAGTCCCTACAATGAGCAGTTCTTC.